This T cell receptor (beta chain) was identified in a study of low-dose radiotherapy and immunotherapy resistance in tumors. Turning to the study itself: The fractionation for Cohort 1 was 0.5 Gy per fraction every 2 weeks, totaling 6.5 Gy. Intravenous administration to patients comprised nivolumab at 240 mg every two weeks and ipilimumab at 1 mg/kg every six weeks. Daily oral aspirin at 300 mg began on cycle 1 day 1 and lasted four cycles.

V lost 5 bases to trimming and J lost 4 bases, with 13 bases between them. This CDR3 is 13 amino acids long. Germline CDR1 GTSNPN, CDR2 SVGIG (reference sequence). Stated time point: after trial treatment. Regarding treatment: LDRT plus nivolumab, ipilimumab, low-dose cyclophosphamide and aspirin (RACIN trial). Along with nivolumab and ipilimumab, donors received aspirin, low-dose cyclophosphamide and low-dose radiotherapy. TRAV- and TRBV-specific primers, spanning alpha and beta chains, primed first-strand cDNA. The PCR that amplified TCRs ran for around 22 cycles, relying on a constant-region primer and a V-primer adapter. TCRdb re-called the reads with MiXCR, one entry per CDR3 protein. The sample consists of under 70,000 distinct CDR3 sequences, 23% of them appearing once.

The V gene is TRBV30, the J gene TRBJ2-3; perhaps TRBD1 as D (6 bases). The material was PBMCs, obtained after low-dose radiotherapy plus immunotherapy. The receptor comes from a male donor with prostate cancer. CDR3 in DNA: TGTGCCTGGGGAACAGGGATTCCAGATACGCAGTATTTT. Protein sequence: CAWGTGIPDTQYF.